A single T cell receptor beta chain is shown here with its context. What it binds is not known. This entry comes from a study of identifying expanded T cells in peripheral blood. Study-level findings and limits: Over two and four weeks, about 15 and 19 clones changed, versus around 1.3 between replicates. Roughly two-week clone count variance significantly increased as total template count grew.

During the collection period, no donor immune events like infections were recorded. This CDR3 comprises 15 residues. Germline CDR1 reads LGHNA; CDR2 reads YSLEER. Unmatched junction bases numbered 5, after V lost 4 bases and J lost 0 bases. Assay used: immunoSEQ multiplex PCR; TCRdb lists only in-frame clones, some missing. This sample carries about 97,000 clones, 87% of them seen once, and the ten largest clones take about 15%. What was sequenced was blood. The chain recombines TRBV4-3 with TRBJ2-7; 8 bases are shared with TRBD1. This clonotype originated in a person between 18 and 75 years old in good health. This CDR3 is CASSPGTGPSYEQYF. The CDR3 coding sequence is TGCGCCAGCAGCCCGGGGACAGGACCCTCCTACGAGCAGTACTTC.